The source of this T cell receptor (beta chain) is a study of T-cell memory formation after mild COVID-19 (dated by TCRdb to the early 2020s). The study in broad terms: TCR sequence clusters from the two donors were found to be largely donor specific. T-cell clones expanding and contracting after mild COVID-19 in two donors were tracked by longitudinal TCRalpha and TCRbeta repertoire sequencing. The cohort was made up of two young adult volunteers, one female and one male, who were previously healthy.

These reads were obtained on an Illumina NovaSeq 6000. TCRalpha and TCRbeta cDNA libraries were built by 5'RACE with constant-segment primers, adding sample barcodes and unique molecular identifiers. RNA was extracted from every sample with Trizol reagent. Amplification of the libraries took two PCR steps, and the second step added a second sample barcode plus Illumina TruSeq adapters. Sequencing of libraries was performed on an Illumina NovaSeq with 2 x 150 bp paired-end reads. Concerning the study's data processing: The reads were demultiplexed and collapsed into UMI-guided consensus sequences using migec v1.2.7. With mixcr v2.1.11, UMI consensuses were aligned to TRA and TRB V and J templates and assembled into clonotypes. A clonotype was counted as expanded or contracted only if both edgeR and NoisET called the change significant, with noise models trained on biological replicates. For edgeR calls, the cutoffs were a false discovery rate-adjusted p below 0.01 and a log2 fold-change threshold of 1. As an exploratory analysis of dynamics, max-normalized trajectories of the 1000 most abundant clonotypes were examined with PCA combined with hierarchical clustering. Each responding clone was given a CD4 or CD8 phenotype based on the CD4+ and CD8+ repertoires, which had been sequenced separately. TCRdb handled the public reads itself, with Q25 trimming in fastp and clone calling in MiXCR, and kept productive beta chains. All rows with the same CDR3 protein become a single entry with the most common DNA and genes. These V and J calls are TCRdb output, not the study's own analysis. This sample has around 450,000 distinct CDR3 sequences in its table, and around 20% of those were observed once. The ten largest make up 8.4% of the sample.

This clonotype came up a few times. The antigen it binds to is not known. Base-call qualities are not available, and no considerably larger clone is one nucleotide away. PBMCs were isolated by Ficoll-Paque density gradient centrifugation. The CDR3 covers 14 residues, taking in both the cysteine and the phenylalanine. Kept here is only the CDR3 DNA, which spans 42 bases and is read in frame from base 1. V and J are truncated by 3 bases and 8 bases respectively, leaving an intervening sequence of 16 bases. The germline V gene sets CDR1 to SGHTA and CDR2 to FQGNSA. Overall results and qualifications from the work: Contracting CD4+ clones appeared mostly in the CM and EM memory subsets, whereas CD8+ clones were enriched in EMRA. SARS-CoV-2 specificity was not confirmed for the second-wave clones peaking on day 37. Only two mild cases were covered in the study, and larger cohorts including severe cases with pre-infection samples were considered necessary. Some responding clones were detected in pre-infection memory, suggesting pre-existing cross-reactive memory T cells joined the SARS-CoV-2 response. Clones that contracted from day 15 to 85 showed balanced CD4/CD8 phenotypes, whereas a second wave of clones that expanded from day 15 to 37 leaned towards CD4+.

This clonotype originated in an adult woman who had mild COVID-19 (a few samples of this study predate the infection). The sample titles of this study are shuffled in the database, so cell type and time point are left out; the donor was told from shared clones. The sequence links TRBV7-2 to TRBJ1-2; possibly the D gene is TRBD1, per 5 matching bases. The sequenced sample consisted of PBMCs or a T cell subset sorted from them (not recorded which). The DNA reads TGTGCCAGCAGCTTGGCGTGGGTGACAGAGGGCTACACCTTC. This gives the protein CASSLAWVTEGYTF.